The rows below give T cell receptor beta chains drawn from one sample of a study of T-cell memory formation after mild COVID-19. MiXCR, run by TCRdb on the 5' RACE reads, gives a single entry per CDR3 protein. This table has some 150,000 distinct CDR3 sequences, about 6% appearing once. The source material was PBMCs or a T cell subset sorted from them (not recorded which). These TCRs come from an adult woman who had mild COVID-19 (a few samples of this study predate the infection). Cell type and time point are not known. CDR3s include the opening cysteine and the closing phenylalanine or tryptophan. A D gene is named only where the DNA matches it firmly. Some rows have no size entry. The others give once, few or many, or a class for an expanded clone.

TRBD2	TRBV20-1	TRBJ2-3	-	CSARVTSGRTDTQYF	TGCAGTGCTAGAGTTACTAGCGGGAGAACAGATACGCAGTATTTT
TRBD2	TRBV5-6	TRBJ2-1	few	CASSSQVLAGVTYNEQFF	TGTGCCAGCAGCTCACAAGTACTAGCGGGAGTGACCTACAATGAGCAGTTCTTC
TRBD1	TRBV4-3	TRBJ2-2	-	CASSQDTTGGGIKNTGELFF	TGCGCCAGCAGCCAAGATACGACAGGGGGCGGGATAAAGAACACCGGGGAGCTGTTTTTT
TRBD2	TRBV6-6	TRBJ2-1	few	CASRASGGYNEQFF	TGTGCCAGCAGGGCTAGCGGGGGATACAATGAGCAGTTCTTC
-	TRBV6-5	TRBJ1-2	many	CASSYKGYNFNYGYTF	TGTGCCAGCAGTTACAAGGGATACAACTTTAACTATGGCTACACCTTC
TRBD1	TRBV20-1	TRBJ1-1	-	CSARYRGPNTEAFF	TGCAGTGCTAGATACAGGGGCCCTAACACTGAAGCTTTCTTT
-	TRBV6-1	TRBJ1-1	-	CASSEPHQGKNEAFF	TGTGCCAGCAGTGAACCGCATCAGGGAAAGAATGAAGCTTTCTTT
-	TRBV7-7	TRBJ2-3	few	CASSPGGRDTQYF	TGTGCTAGCAGCCCCGGAGGGCGAGATACGCAGTATTTT
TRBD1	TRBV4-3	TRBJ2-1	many	CASSSGPDRGLDEQFF	TGCGCCAGCAGCTCAGGCCCCGACAGGGGGCTGGATGAGCAGTTCTTC
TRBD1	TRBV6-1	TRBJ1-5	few	CASKTGAGNQPQHF	TGTGCCAGCAAAACAGGGGCCGGAAATCAGCCCCAGCATTTT
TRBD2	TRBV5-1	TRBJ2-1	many	CASSLAGDTYNEQFF	TGCGCCAGCAGCCTAGCGGGGGACACCTACAATGAGCAGTTCTTC
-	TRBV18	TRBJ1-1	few	CASSRMQENTEAFF	TGTGCCAGCTCACGGATGCAGGAAAACACTGAAGCTTTCTTT
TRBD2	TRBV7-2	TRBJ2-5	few	CASSLMAGGRETQYF	TGTGCCAGCAGCTTAATGGCGGGGGGCCGAGAGACCCAGTACTTC
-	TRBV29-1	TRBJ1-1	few	CSLTESQWSTEAFF	TGCAGCTTGACAGAGTCTCAATGGAGCACTGAAGCTTTCTTT
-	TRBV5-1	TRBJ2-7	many	CASSPGDRYEQYF	TGCGCCAGCAGCCCCGGGGACCGGTACGAGCAGTACTTC
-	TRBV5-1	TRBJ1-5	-	CASSLGFANSNQPQHF	TGCGCCAGCAGCTTGGGATTTGCTAATAGCAATCAGCCCCAGCATTTT
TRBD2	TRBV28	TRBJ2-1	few	CASSLRLATNEQFF	TGTGCCAGCAGTTTAAGACTAGCTACCAATGAGCAGTTCTTC
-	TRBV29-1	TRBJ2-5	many	CSAGALGETQYF	TGCAGCGCAGGGGCGTTGGGTGAGACCCAGTACTTC
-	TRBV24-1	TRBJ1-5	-	CATSDLSGQPQHF	TGTGCCACCAGTGATTTGAGCGGCCAGCCCCAGCATTTT
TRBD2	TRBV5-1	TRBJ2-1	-	CASSFGRGDPYLEQFF	TGCGCCAGCAGCTTTGGGCGGGGGGACCCTTATTTAGAGCAGTTCTTC
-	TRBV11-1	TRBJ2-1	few	CASSLTRARNEQFF	TGTGCCAGCAGCTTGACCAGGGCCAGGAATGAGCAGTTCTTC
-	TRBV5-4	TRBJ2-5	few	CASSSKPTGVWETQYF	TGTGCCAGCAGCTCAAAGCCCACGGGAGTTTGGGAGACCCAGTACTTC
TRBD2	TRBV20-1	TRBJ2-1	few	CSAGRTSGPEQFF	TGCAGTGCCGGGAGGACTAGCGGACCTGAGCAGTTCTTC